The subject of this entry is one TCR beta chain. The data stem from a study of blood T cell repertoires in COVID-19. In the study's own analysis: By means of reference gene primer amplification, nucleated cell counts were estimated. Using immunoSEQ multiplex PCR, the repertoire was profiled, and TCRdb retains in-frame clones only, with some absent. V, J and clone size are those of that table, while D and trimming were read from the DNA. The sample carries 100,000 to 140,000 clones, more than 70% recorded once. This TCR was sampled from a man between 35 and 55 years old with active or convalescent COVID-19. The material sequenced was peripheral blood.

The CDR3 DNA sequence: TGTGCCAGCAGCTATGACCCGACTAGCGGGAGGGGCGAGCAGTACTTC. It codes for CASSYDPTSGRGEQYF. The chain is built from TRBV9 and TRBJ2-7; 14 positions agree with TRBD2. The CDR3 length is 16 residues. V trimming: 4 bases; J trimming: 6 bases; junction bases outside the gene matches: 9. Germline values: CDR1 SGDLS, CDR2 YYNGEE.